This paragraph reports one T cell receptor (beta chain). Antigen: not known. Study-wide points: Tumor Treg TCRs overlapped most with tumor naive CD4+ cells.

Constant-region reverse primers amplified full-length variable regions, followed by semi-nested Nested Universal Primer A PCR. Each CDR3 protein is one row after TCRdb ran MiXCR on the 5' RACE reads. The repertoire holds approximately 42,000 distinct CDR3 sequences, just under 30% seen once, with around 3.5% in the top ten. Germline V gene sequence: CDR1 SGHAT, CDR2 FQDESV (reference sequence). Trimming left V 5 bases short and J 2 bases short, with 13 bases between. The CDR3 has 14 residues. The sample taken for sequencing was memory CD4+ T cells sorted from a lymph node. The subset: memory CD4+ T cells, CD4+CD45RO+CD25-. This sequence joins TRBV11-1 and TRBJ2-7; D possibly corresponds to TRBD2 (6 bases). This receptor was identified in a female donor with breast cancer. The chain's CDR3 is CASSPPGEPYEQYF. The DNA of the CDR3 is TGTGCCAGCAGCCCCCCGGGAGAACCCTACGAGCAGTACTTC. Full variable domain (rest looked up from reference TRBV11-1 and TRBJ2-7): EAEVAQSPRYKITEKSQAVAFWCDPISGHATLYWYRQILGQGPELLVQFQDESVVDDSQLPKDRFSAERLKGVDSTLKIQPAELGDSAMYLCASSPPGEPYEQYFGPGTRLTVT.